This TCR beta chain was sequenced in a study of PD-L1 blockade in urothelial cancer. Background on the study: Researchers found blood samples held a median of roughly 140,000 T cells.

Time point in this sample: pretreatment peripheral blood. CDR3 length equals 15 residues. The V segment lost 0 bases and the J segment 2 bases; nucleotides outside the gene matches: 2. Germline CDR1 is SGHKS and CDR2 is YYEKEE (reference sequence). Using immunoSEQ multiplex PCR, the repertoire was profiled, and TCRdb retains in-frame clones only, with some absent. The sample contains under 95,000 clones, roughly 84% of which appear only once. The rearrangement uses TRBV5-5 and TRBJ1-2, with 9 bases that match TRBD1. The sequence derives from a woman aged 65 to 85 with urothelial cancer. The sample in question was PBMCs, obtained around atezolizumab (anti-PD-L1) treatment. The CDR3 DNA follows: TGTGCCAGCAGCTTGGCCGGACAGGGGAACTATGGCTACACCTTC. It is translated as CASSLAGQGNYGYTF.